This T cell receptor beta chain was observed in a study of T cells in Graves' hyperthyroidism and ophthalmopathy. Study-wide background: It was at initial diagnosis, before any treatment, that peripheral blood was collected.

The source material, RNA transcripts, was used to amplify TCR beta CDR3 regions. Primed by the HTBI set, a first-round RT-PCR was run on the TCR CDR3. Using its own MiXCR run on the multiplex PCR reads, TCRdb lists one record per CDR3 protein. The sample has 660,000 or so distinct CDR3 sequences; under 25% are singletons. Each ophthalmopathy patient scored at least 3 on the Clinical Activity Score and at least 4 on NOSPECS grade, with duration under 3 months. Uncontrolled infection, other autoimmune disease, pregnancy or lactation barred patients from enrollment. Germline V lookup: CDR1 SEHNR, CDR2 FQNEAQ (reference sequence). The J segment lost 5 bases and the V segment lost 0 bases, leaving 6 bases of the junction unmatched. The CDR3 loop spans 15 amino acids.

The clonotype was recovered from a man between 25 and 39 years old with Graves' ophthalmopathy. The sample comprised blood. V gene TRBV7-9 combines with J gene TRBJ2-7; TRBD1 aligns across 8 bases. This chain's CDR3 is CASSLAQGALNEQYF. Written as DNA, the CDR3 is TGTGCCAGCAGCTTAGCTCAGGGGGCGCTTAACGAGCAGTACTTC.